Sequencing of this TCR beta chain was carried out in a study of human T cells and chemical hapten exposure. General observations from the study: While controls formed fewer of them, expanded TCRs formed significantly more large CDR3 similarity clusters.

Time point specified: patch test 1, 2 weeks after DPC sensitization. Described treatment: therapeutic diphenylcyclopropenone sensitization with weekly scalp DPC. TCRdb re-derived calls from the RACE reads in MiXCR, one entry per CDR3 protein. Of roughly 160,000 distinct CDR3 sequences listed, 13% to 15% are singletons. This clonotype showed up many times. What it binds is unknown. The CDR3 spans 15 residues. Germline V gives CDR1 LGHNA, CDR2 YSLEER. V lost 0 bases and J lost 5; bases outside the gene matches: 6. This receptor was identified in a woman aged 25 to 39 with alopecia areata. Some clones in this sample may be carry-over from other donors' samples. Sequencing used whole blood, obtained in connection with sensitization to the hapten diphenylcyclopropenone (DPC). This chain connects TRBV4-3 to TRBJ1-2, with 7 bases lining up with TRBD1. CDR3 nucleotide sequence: TGCGCCAGCAGCCAAGAAGGCAGGGGGACGTATGGCTACACCTTC. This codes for CASSQEGRGTYGYTF.